This passage covers 22 T cell receptor beta chains from one sample sequenced in a study of T-cell memory formation after mild COVID-19. TCRdb reprocessed the 5' RACE reads with MiXCR, giving one entry per CDR3 protein. The data hold hundreds of thousands of distinct CDR3 sequences, with over 20% observed a single time. Source material: PBMCs or a T cell subset sorted from them (not recorded which). The receptors originated from an adult woman who had mild COVID-19 (a few samples of this study predate the infection). Cell type and time point are not known.

The chain uses TRBV12-3 or TRBV12-4 and TRBJ1-2; no firm D call. CDR3 length: 12 amino acids. The V end was cut by 6 bases, the J end by 8 bases, with 13 bases between. CDR3 region: CASSFRRGGYTF. Here the CDR3 DNA reads TGTGCCAGCAGCTTTAGGCGTGGGGGCTACACCTTC.

The chain couples TRBV7-2 to TRBJ2-5, with D unresolved. This CDR3 region has 13 residues. The germline V gene has CDR1 SGHTA and CDR2 FQGNSA. Trimming removed 3 bases from V and 5 bases from J, with 10 bases in between. The CDR3 reads CASSFGPLETQYF. In nucleotides, the CDR3 is TGTGCCAGCAGCTTCGGGCCTTTGGAGACCCAGTACTTC. Full variable domain (missing parts from reference TRBV7-2 and TRBJ2-5): GAGVSQSPSNKVTEKGKDVELRCDPISGHTALYWYRQSLGQGLEFLIYFQGNSAPDKSGLPSDRFSAERTGGSVSTLTIQRTQQEDSAVYLCASSFGPLETQYFGPGTRLLVL.

This clonotype was observed at least ten times. The J gene is TRBJ1-1, the V gene TRBV30; the D gene is possibly TRBD1 (6 bases). With 2 bases removed from V and 0 bases from J, the gap between germline ends came to 10 bases. The length of the CDR3 is 14 residues. Germline V gene lookup returns CDR1 GTSNPN and CDR2 SVGIG (reference sequence). The CDR3 DNA is TGTGCCTGGAGTCGGGACACCATGAACACTGAAGCTTTCTTT. Its protein is CAWSRDTMNTEAFF.

This clonotype has a handful of counts. The chain joins TRBV29-1 to TRBJ2-1; D may be TRBD1 or TRBD2 (5 bases each). Deletions cut 8 bases from V and 8 bases from J, with 19 bases between. CDR3 length: 13 residues. The germline gives CDR1 SQVTM, CDR2 ANQGSEA. The CDR3 region is CSSTALGGDEQFF. CDR3 coding DNA: TGCAGCTCGACAGCCCTCGGAGGAGATGAGCAGTTCTTC.

This sequence joins TRBV6-1 and TRBJ2-7, with a possible D match to TRBD1 (6 bases). Germline loops: CDR1 MNHNS, CDR2 SASEGT. Trimming stripped 5 bases from V and 3 bases from J, with 17 bases between. The CDR3 sequence is 15 residues long. The CDR3: CASSFGRLGGYEQYF. DNA for the CDR3: TGTGCCAGCAGTTTCGGTCGGCTAGGGGGCTACGAGCAGTACTTC.

The chain uses TRBV7-6 and TRBJ2-3, with 7 bases fitting TRBD2. The CDR3 runs to 19 residues. Germline V gives CDR1 SGHVS, CDR2 FNYEAQ. Trimming cost V 5 bases and J 0 bases; bases outside gene matches: 17. The CDR3: CASSHQLASGSTSTDTQYF. The CDR3 bases are TGTGCCAGCAGCCATCAGTTAGCTAGCGGATCTACTAGCACAGATACGCAGTATTTT.

This sequence joins TRBV30 and TRBJ2-7; D is ambiguous. Deletions cut 3 bases from V and 3 bases from J, with 12 bases between. The CDR3 has 13 residues. From germline, CDR1 is GTSNPN and CDR2 SVGIG (reference sequence). The CDR3 loop is CAWSRGLYYEQYF. The CDR3, as DNA: TGTGCCTGGAGCCGTGGGTTATACTACGAGCAGTACTTC.

This clonotype was recorded at least ten times. V and J are TRBV11-2 and TRBJ2-7, with TRBD2 matching over 10 bases. J gave up 0 bases and V 5 bases, and 4 bases lay outside the gene matches. CDR1 is SGHAT and CDR2 is FQNNGV in the germline V gene. CDR3 length: 15 amino acids. The CDR3 bases are TGTGCCAGCAGCCAACTAGCGGGGCCCTCCTACGAGCAGTACTTC. Encoded protein: CASSQLAGPSYEQYF.

A few counts support this clonotype. The chain links TRBV2 to TRBJ2-1; 7 bases are shared with TRBD2. There are 18 residues in the CDR3. V trimming: 3 bases; J trimming: 0 bases; junction bases outside the gene matches: 11. Germline assignment: CDR1 SNHLY and CDR2 FYNNEI. The CDR3 here is CASSDGIAGGLSYNEQFF. Here the CDR3 DNA reads TGTGCCAGCAGTGATGGGATAGCGGGTGGTCTCTCCTACAATGAGCAGTTCTTC.

The V and J genes are TRBV11-2 and TRBJ2-7; D ambiguous. V lost 5 bases and J lost 9, with 17 bases in between. The CDR3 is 13 residues long. Looked up from germline, CDR1 is SGHAT and CDR2 is FQNNGV. CDR3 nucleotide sequence: TGTGCCAGCAGCCTACCCGGACCAGCCGTGCAGTACTTC. It yields the protein CASSLPGPAVQYF.

The V call is TRBV7-8, the J call TRBJ2-4; 8 positions match TRBD1. J gave up 1 base and V 5 bases, and 7 bases lay outside the gene matches. Germline V gene sequence: CDR1 SGHVS, CDR2 FQNEAQ. CDR3 length: 16 residues. CDR3 nucleotides: TGTGCCAGCAGCGCACTTGGACAGGGTGCCAAAAACATTCAGTACTTC. Residues: CASSALGQGAKNIQYF.

The chain carries TRBV6-5 and TRBJ1-2; D might be TRBD1 (5 bases). Germline CDR1 and CDR2: MNHEY and SVGAGI. V was clipped by 6 bases and J by 0 bases, with 14 bases between them. This CDR3 contains 15 residues. CDR3 residues: CASSSVGGTNYGYTF. CDR3 nucleotide sequence: TGTGCCAGCAGCTCCGTGGGGGGGACTAACTATGGCTACACCTTC.

Comment on this clonotype: A read error may produce the germline difference seen at one junction end. The chain joins TRBV18 to TRBJ1-1; a possible D gene is TRBD1 (5 bases). The CDR3 covers 17 residues. The germline V gene has CDR1 KGHSH and CDR2 LQKENI. For the CDR3, the DNA is TGTGCAAGCTCCCCCACAGGCACAGGTTACATGAACACTGAAGCTTTCTTT. Its translation is CASSPTGTGYMNTEAFF. The whole variable domain, remainder taken from reference TRBV18 and TRBJ1-1, is NAGVMQNPRHLVRRRGQEARLRCSPMKGHSHVYWYRQLPEEGLKFMVYLQKENIIDESGMPKERFSAEFPKEGPSILRIQQVVRGDSAAYFCASSPTGTGYMNTEAFFGQGTRLTVV.

The chain recombines TRBV5-4 with TRBJ2-7; D ambiguous. From germline, CDR1 is SGHNT and CDR2 YYREEE (reference sequence). The V and J ends lost 6 bases and 0 bases respectively, with 16 bases between them. The CDR3 length is 15 residues. Here the CDR3 reads CASIPGPAASYEQYF. The CDR3 coding sequence is TGTGCCAGCATCCCAGGCCCGGCGGCCTCCTACGAGCAGTACTTC.

This rearrangement joins TRBV11-2 to TRBJ1-2; D is ambiguous. Germline assignment: CDR1 SGHAT and CDR2 FQNNGV. V was shortened by 5 bases and J by 2 bases, with 15 bases between the two germline ends. The CDR3 spans 15 residues. The CDR3 sequence is CASSTRPGNNYGYTF. The DNA for the CDR3 is TGTGCCAGCAGCACCCGCCCGGGGAACAACTATGGCTACACCTTC. Looking up the rest from reference TRBV11-2 and TRBJ1-2 gives the full variable domain: EAGVAQSPRYKIIEKRQSVAFWCNPISGHATLYWYQQILGQGPKLLIQFQNNGVVDDSQLPKDRFSAERLKGVDSTLKIQPAKLEDSAVYLCASSTRPGNNYGYTFGSGTRLTVV.

Only a few counts were recorded for this clonotype. The chain couples TRBV7-9 to TRBJ2-1, with D maybe TRBD2 (6 bases). Germline V gives CDR1 SEHNR, CDR2 FQNEAQ (reference sequence). V was trimmed by 1 base and J by 7 bases, leaving 14 bases between them. CDR3 length equals 15 residues. The CDR3 protein is CASSLGLEGLNEQFF. The CDR3 nucleotides read TGTGCCAGCAGCTTAGGGTTGGAGGGCTTAAATGAGCAGTTCTTC. The variable domain in full, completed from reference TRBV7-9 and TRBJ2-1, reads DTGVSQNPRHKITKRGQNVTFRCDPISEHNRLYWYRQTLGQGPEFLTYFQNEAQLEKSRLLSDRFSAERPKGSFSTLEIQRTEQGDSAMYLCASSLGLEGLNEQFFGPGTRLTVL.

The chain uses TRBV5-1 and TRBJ1-1; D ambiguous. CDR1 SGHRS and CDR2 YFSETQ come from the germline V gene. The V end was cut by 5 bases, the J end by 6 bases, with 14 bases between. The CDR3 contains 13 residues. The CDR3: CASRRDREAEAFF. The CDR3 nucleotides read TGCGCCAGCAGGAGGGATCGGGAAGCTGAAGCTTTCTTT.

This clonotype came up a few times. The chain uses TRBV20-1 and TRBJ2-7, with D tentatively TRBD2 (5 bases). CDR3 length: 13 residues. V shed 3 bases and J shed 5 bases, with 14 bases lying between them. CDR1 and CDR2 (germline): DFQATT, SNEGSKA (reference sequence). CDR3 in amino acids: CSASGLAWNEQYF. DNA of the CDR3: TGCAGTGCTAGTGGCCTAGCCTGGAACGAGCAGTACTTC.

This clonotype appeared many times. The chain is built from TRBV12-3 or TRBV12-4 and TRBJ1-1; 8 bases map to TRBD1. The CDR3 is made up of 15 amino acids. J gave up 0 bases and V 3 bases, and 3 bases lay outside the gene matches. DNA of the CDR3: TGTGCCAGCAGTTTCCGGACAGGGCTGAACACTGAAGCTTTCTTT. Translated, it gives CASSFRTGLNTEAFF.

This clonotype was observed at least ten times. The chain couples TRBV7-9 to TRBJ2-1; D is undetermined. Germline lookup yields CDR1 SEHNR and CDR2 FQNEAQ (reference sequence). V was shortened by 8 bases and J by 6 bases, with 17 bases between the two germline ends. CDR3 length equals 14 residues. CDR3 nucleotide sequence: TGTGCCAGCCATGTCGACTCCGTATTCAATGAGCAGTTCTTC. Amino acid sequence: CASHVDSVFNEQFF. Full variable domain (rest looked up from reference TRBV7-9 and TRBJ2-1): DTGVSQNPRHKITKRGQNVTFRCDPISEHNRLYWYRQTLGQGPEFLTYFQNEAQLEKSRLLSDRFSAERPKGSFSTLEIQRTEQGDSAMYLCASHVDSVFNEQFFGPGTRLTVL.

The chain uses TRBV25-1 and TRBJ2-1; 9 bases match TRBD1. With V trimmed by 5 bases and J by 1 base, 6 bases remained unmatched. This CDR3 has 16 residues. Germline V gene sequence: CDR1 MGHDK, CDR2 SYGVNS. CDR3 sequence: CASSTGGGRSYNEQFF. The CDR3 DNA follows: TGTGCCAGCAGTACAGGGGGCGGCAGGTCCTACAATGAGCAGTTCTTC.

V usage is TRBV19 and J usage is TRBJ2-1; TRBD1 is a possible D gene (6 bases). The CDR3 length is 16 residues. Per the germline V gene, CDR1 is LNHDA and CDR2 is SQIVND (reference sequence). The V gene lost 5 bases and the J gene lost 5 bases, with 19 bases spanning the gap. The CDR3 bases are TGTGCCAGTAGTGAAACGACCGGGACACCACACAATGAGCAGTTCTTC. This translates into CASSETTGTPHNEQFF. Drawing the rest from reference TRBV19 and TRBJ2-1, the complete variable domain is DGGITQSPKYLFRKEGQNVTLSCEQNLNHDAMYWYRQDPGQGLRLIYYSQIVNDFQKGDIAEGYSVSREKKESFPLTVTSAQKNPTAFYLCASSETTGTPHNEQFFGPGTRLTVL.